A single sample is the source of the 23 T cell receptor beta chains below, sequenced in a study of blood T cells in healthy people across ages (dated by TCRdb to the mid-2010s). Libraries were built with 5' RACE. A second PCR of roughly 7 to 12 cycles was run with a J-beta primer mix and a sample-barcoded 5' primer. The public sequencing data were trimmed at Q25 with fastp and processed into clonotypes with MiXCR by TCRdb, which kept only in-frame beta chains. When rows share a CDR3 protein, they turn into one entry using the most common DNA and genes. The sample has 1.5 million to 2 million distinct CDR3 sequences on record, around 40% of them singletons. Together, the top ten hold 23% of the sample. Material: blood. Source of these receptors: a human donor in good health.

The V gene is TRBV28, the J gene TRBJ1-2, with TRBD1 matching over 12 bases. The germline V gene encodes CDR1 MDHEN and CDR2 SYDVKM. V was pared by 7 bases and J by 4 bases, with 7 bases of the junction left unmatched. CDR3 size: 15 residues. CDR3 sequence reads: CASIRDRGRPYGYTF. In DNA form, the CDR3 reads TGTGCCAGCATACGGGACAGGGGGCGACCCTATGGCTACACCTTC.

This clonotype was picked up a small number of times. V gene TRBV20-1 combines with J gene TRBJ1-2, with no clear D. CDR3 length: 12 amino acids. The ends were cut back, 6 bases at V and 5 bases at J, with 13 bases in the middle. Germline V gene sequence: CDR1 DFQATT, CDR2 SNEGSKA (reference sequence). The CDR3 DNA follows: TGCAGTGCCCCTGGGCTGGGATATGGCTACACCTTC. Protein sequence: CSAPGLGYGYTF.

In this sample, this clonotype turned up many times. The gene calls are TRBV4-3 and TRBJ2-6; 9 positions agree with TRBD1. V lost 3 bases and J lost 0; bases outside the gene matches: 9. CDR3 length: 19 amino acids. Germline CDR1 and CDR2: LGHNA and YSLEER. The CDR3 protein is CASSHGQGSYGSGANVLTF. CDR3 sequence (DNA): TGCGCCAGCAGCCACGGACAGGGGTCCTACGGCTCTGGGGCCAACGTCCTGACTTTC.

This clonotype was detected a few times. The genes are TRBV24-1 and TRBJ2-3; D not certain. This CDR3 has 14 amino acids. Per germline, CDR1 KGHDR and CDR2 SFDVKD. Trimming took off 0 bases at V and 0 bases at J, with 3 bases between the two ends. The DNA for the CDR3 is TGTGCCACCAGTGATTTGAGCAGCACAGATACGCAGTATTTT. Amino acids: CATSDLSSTDTQYF.

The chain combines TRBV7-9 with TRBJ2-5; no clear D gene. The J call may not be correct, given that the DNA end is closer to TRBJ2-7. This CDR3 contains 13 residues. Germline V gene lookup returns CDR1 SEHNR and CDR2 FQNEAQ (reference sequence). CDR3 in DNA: TGTGCCAGCAGCTTAGATCTAGACGACGAGCAGTACTTC. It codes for CASSLDLDDEQYF.

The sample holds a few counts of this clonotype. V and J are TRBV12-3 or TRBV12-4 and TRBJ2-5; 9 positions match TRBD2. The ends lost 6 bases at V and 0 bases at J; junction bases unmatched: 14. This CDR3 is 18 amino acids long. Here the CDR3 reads CASSWGYRSGGHQETQYF. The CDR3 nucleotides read TGTGCCAGCAGCTGGGGGTACCGTAGCGGGGGCCACCAAGAGACCCAGTACTTC.

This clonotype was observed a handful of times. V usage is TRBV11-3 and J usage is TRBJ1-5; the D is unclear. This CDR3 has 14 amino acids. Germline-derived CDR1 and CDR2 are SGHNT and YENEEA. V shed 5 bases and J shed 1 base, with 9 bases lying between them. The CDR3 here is CASSPGKSNQPQHF. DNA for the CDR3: TGTGCCAGCAGCCCGGGGAAGAGCAATCAGCCCCAGCATTTT.

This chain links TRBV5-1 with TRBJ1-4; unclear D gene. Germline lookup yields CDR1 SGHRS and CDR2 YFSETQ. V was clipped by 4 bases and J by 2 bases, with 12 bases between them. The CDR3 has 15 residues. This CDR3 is CASSIGSETNEKLFF. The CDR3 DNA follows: TGCGCCAGCAGCATTGGATCGGAGACTAATGAAAAACTGTTTTTT.

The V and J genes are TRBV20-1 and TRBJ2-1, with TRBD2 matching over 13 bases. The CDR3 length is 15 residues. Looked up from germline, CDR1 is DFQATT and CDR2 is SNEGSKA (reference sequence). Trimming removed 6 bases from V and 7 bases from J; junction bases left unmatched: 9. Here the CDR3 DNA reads TGCAGTGCCGGGGGCACTAGCGGGGGGGTTAATGAGCAGTTCTTC. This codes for CSAGGTSGGVNEQFF.

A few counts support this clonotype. In DNA, the CDR3 is TGCAGTGCTAACGGGGAACAGGGGAGGGACGAGCAGTACTTC. Its translation: CSANGEQGRDEQYF. This rearrangement joins TRBV20-1 to TRBJ2-7, with D perhaps being TRBD1 or TRBD2 (7 bases each). The V end lost 4 bases, the J end lost 5 bases, and 18 bases lay between the germline ends. This CDR3 spans 14 amino acids. The germline V gene has CDR1 DFQATT and CDR2 SNEGSKA (reference sequence).

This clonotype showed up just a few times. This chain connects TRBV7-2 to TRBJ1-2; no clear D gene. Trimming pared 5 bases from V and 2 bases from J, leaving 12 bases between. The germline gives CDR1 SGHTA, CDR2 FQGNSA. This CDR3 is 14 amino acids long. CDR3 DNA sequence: TGTGCCAGCAGCCCCGAAGGGCGGAACTATGGCTACACCTTC. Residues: CASSPEGRNYGYTF. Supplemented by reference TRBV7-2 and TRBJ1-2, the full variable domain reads GAGVSQSPSNKVTEKGKDVELRCDPISGHTALYWYRQSLGQGLEFLIYFQGNSAPDKSGLPSDRFSAERTGGSVSTLTIQRTQQEDSAVYLCASSPEGRNYGYTFGSGTRLTVV.

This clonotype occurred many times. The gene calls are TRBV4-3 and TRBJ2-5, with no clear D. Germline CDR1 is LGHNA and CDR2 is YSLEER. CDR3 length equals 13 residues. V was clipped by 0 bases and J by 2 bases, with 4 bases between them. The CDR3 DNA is TGCGCCAGCAGCCAAGAGTTACAAGAGACCCAGTACTTC. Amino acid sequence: CASSQELQETQYF.

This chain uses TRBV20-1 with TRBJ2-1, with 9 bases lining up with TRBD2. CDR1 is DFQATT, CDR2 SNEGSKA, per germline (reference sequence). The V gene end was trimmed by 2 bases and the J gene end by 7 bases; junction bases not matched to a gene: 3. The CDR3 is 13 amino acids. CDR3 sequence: CSARLLAGNEQFF. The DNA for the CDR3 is TGCAGTGCTAGACTCCTAGCGGGGAATGAGCAGTTCTTC.

The chain's CDR3 is CASSFSGQGAGEQYF. In DNA, the CDR3 is TGTGCCAGCAGTTTCTCGGGACAGGGGGCAGGCGAGCAGTACTTC. This chain uses TRBV28 with TRBJ2-5, with 12 bases matching TRBD1. The DNA end is a closer match to TRBJ2-7, so the J assignment may be wrong. This CDR3 has 15 amino acids. In germline, CDR1 is MDHEN, CDR2 SYDVKM.

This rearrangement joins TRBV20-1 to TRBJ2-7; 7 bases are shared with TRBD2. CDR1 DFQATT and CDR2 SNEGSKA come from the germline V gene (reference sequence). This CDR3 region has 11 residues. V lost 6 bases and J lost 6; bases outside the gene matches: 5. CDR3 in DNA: TGCAGTGCGGGGAGGGTTCCCGAGCAGTACTTC. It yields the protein CSAGRVPEQYF.

The CDR3 DNA reads as TGCGCCAGCAGCCAATCGGGGGCGGGCCCCGCTAACAATGAGCAGTTCTTC. Its protein is CASSQSGAGPANNEQFF. V and J are TRBV4-1 and TRBJ2-1; D might be TRBD1 or TRBD2, each matching 6 bases. CDR3 length: 17 amino acids. V was trimmed by 2 bases and J by 5 bases, leaving 19 bases between them. Germline loops: CDR1 MGHRA, CDR2 YSYEKL.

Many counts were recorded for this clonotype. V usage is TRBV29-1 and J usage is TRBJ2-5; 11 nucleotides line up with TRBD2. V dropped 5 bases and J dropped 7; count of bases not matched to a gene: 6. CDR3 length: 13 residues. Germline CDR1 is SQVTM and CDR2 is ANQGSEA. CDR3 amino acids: CSVPGTSGGTQYF. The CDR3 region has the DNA TGCAGCGTTCCGGGGACTAGCGGTGGGACCCAGTACTTC.

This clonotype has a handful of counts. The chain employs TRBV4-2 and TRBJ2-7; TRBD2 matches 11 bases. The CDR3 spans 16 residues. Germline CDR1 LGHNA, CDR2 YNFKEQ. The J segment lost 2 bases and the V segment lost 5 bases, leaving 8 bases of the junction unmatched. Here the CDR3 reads CASSKTGTSGTYEQYF. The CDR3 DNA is TGTGCCAGCAGCAAAACGGGGACTAGCGGTACCTACGAGCAGTACTTC.

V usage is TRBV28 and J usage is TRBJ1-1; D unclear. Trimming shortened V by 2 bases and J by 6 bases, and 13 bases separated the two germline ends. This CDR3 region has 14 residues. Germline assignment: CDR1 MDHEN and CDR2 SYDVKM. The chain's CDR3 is CASSLGIGLAEAFF. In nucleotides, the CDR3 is TGTGCCAGCAGTTTAGGCATTGGTCTGGCTGAAGCTTTCTTT.

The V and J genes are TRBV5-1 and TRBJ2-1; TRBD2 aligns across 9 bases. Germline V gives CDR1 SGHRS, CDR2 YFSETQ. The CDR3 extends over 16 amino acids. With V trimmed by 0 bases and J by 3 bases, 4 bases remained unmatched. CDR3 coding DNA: TGCGCCAGCAGCTTGGATAGCGGGGGCTTCTACAATGAGCAGTTCTTC. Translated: CASSLDSGGFYNEQFF.

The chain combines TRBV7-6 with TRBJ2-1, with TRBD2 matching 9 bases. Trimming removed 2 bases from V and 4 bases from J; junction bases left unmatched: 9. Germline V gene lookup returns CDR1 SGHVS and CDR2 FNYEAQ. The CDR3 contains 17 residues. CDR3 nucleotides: TGTGCCAGCAGCTTATTTCTATTAGCGGGGGCGTACAATGAGCAGTTCTTC. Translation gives CASSLFLLAGAYNEQFF.

The CDR3 DNA is TGTGCCAGCAGCTTAGCTACTACAGGGGCCTTCTCACCCCTCCACTTT. This codes for CASSLATTGAFSPLHF. V usage is TRBV7-9 and J usage is TRBJ1-6, with TRBD1 matching 7 bases. Looked up from germline, CDR1 is SEHNR and CDR2 is FQNEAQ (reference sequence). CDR3 length: 16 residues. The V gene end was trimmed by 0 bases and the J gene end by 10 bases; junction bases not matched to a gene: 9.

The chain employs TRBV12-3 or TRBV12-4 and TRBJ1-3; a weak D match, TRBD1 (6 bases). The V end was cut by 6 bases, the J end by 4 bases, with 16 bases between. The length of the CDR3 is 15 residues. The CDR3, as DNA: TGTGCCAGCAGAAAAACAGGGTTAACGGGAAACACCATATATTTT. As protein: CASRKTGLTGNTIYF.